This TCR beta chain was obtained from a study of blood T cell repertoires in COVID-19. At the level of the study: From the United States, Italy and Spain came samples of acute and convalescent COVID-19. The cDNA or gDNA used as material had been derived from T cells, B-cell-depleted T cells, or PBMCs.

The V gene's germline CDR1 is MNHEY and CDR2 SVGAGI. The CDR3 sequence is 14 residues long. The V gene lost 6 bases and the J gene lost 7 bases, with 15 bases spanning the gap. In its sample, this clone was seen once. How the authors handled the data: Nucleated cell counts were estimated from reference gene primer amplification. The repertoire was sequenced with immunoSEQ multiplex PCR; TCRdb's copy has only in-frame clones and lacks some. That table supplies the V and J calls and clone size; D and trimming were determined from the DNA. Of 200,000 or so clones in the sample, approximately 84% were seen once.

V gene TRBV6-5 combines with J gene TRBJ1-4; no definite D call. The source is a woman aged 60-75 years with acute or convalescent COVID-19. Sequencing input: peripheral blood. CDR3 loop: CASRVTGGFEKLFF. CDR3 nucleotides: TGTGCCAGCAGGGTTACCGGAGGGTTTGAAAAACTGTTTTTT.